This TCR beta chain was sequenced in a study of T-cell memory formation after mild COVID-19. Points from the study as a whole: Among contracting clones, CD4+ were mainly CM/EM and CD8+ enriched in EMRA.

CDR1 and CDR2 (germline): MNHNY, SVGAGI (reference sequence). V lost 4 bases, J lost 5 bases, and 9 bases stayed unmatched. The CDR3 totals 15 residues. TCRdb re-analysed the 5' RACE reads in MiXCR, keeping a single row per CDR3 protein. The sample holds a few hundred thousand distinct CDR3 sequences; around 8% are singletons and the top ten take 22%. This clonotype was counted only a few times. Its antigen is unknown. The sequencing input was PBMCs or a T cell subset sorted from them (not recorded which). This TCR was sampled from a man younger than 30 who had mild COVID-19 (a few samples of this study predate the infection). Cell type and time point are not known. The chain carries TRBV6-6 and TRBJ2-5, with 8 nucleotides matching TRBD2. The CDR3 bases are TGTGCCAGCAGTTCCCAGGGGACTAGTGAGGAGACCCAGTACTTC. This translates into CASSSQGTSEETQYF.